The sequence of this T cell receptor beta chain was determined in a study of blood T cell repertoires in COVID-19. In the study overall: There were acute and convalescent COVID-19 samples, and they came from the United States, Italy and Spain.

CDR3 length equals 14 residues. Germline CDR1 reads MNHEY; CDR2 reads SMNVEV (reference sequence). V gave up 3 bases and J gave up 5 bases, with 13 bases separating them. The method was immunoSEQ multiplex PCR; TCRdb's version includes in-frame clones alone and lacks a portion of them. The sample lists 200,000 to 250,000 clones, approximately 88% seen once, with under 4.5% in the top ten. The participants were between about 18 and 90 years old and came from some 23 US areas. Allocation to cohorts depended on clinical history reported by the participants. Sequencing used PBMCs or T cells enriched from blood (not recorded which). The chain combines TRBV27 with TRBJ1-1; a possible D gene is TRBD1 (5 bases). This TCR came from a woman under 40 who had been exposed to COVID-19. In nucleotides, the CDR3 is TGTGCCAGCAGTTTGTCGCCCAGACAGACTGAAGCTTTCTTT. Encoded protein: CASSLSPRQTEAFF.